One and the same sample provided the 31 T cell receptor gamma chains below, sequenced in a study of Vδ1+ human thymocytes. The template was reverse-transcribed extracted RNA. The CDR3 regions were amplified by multiplex PCR from V-gene primers to a constant-region primer. TCRdb re-analyzed the multiplex PCR reads via CATT. The data contain several thousand gamma-chain clones, approximately 55% of them singletons. These receptors' antigens are unknown. General study points: Thymic TRG and TRD repertoires appeared highly polyclonal.

The sequencing sample was made of Vdelta1+ gamma-delta thymocytes from the thymus. As to subset: FACS-sorted CD3+ TCRalphabeta- TCRVdelta1+ TCRVdelta2- thymocytes. The receptors were sampled from a girl less than two years old who had congenital heart surgery.

About this clone itself: The same CDR3 is also encoded by other DNA sequences in this sample. The V gene is TRGV9, the J gene TRGJ1 or TRGJ2. The J gene was missing in TCRdb and was found by matching the end of the DNA to germline. Germline V CDR1 and CDR2: GITISATS, ISYDGTV (reference sequence). Trimming removed 11 bases from V and 9 bases from J; junction bases left unmatched: 7. This CDR3 has 9 amino acids. The CDR3, as DNA: TGTGCCTCGGCGGTTAAGAAACTCTTT. It translates to CASAVKKLF.

With the J gene uncalled, the V gene is TRGV9. Germline V lookup: CDR1 GITISATS, CDR2 ISYDGTV (reference sequence). This CDR3 is 12 amino acids long. This CDR3 is CALWDFQRGELF. The CDR3 bases are TGTGCCTTGTGGGACTTTCAAAGGGGGGAACTCTTT.

The V call is TRGV8, the J call TRGJP1. The J gene, not given by TCRdb, was assigned here from a germline match of the nucleotide sequence. V shed 0 bases, J shed 0 bases, and the junction held 4 bases outside the gene matches. This CDR3 is built from 16 residues. CDR1 is VENAVY and CDR2 is YDSYNSRV in the germline V gene. Here the CDR3 reads CATWDRQNTTGWFKIF. As DNA, the CDR3 is TGTGCCACCTGGGATAGGCAGAATACCACTGGTTGGTTCAAGATATTT.

The chain couples TRGV3 to TRGJP2. No J segment appears in TCRdb, so it was assigned here by matching the sequence to germline. Germline V gene lookup returns CDR1 VTNTFY and CDR2 YDVSTARD (reference sequence). The CDR3 is 16 amino acids. V gave up 0 bases and J gave up 2 bases; unmatched junction bases: 6. This chain's CDR3 is CATWDRRESSDWIKTF. CDR3 DNA: TGTGCCACCTGGGACAGGCGGGAGAGTAGTGATTGGATCAAGACGTTT.

This clone turned up a few times. J is TRGJP1 and V is TRGV5. TCRdb carries no J gene annotation; the J gene was assigned here by matching the DNA with germline. The trim removed 0 bases at V and 0 bases at J, leaving 7 bases unmatched. Germline loops: CDR1 VINAFY, CDR2 YDVSNSKD. The CDR3 runs to 17 residues. CDR3 bases: TGTGCCACCTGGGACAGGCCGGCTGATACCACTGGTTGGTTCAAGATATTT. This gives the protein CATWDRPADTTGWFKIF.

This clone was counted only a few times. At the DNA level, this CDR3 is encoded by other sequences in the same sample as well. The rearrangement uses TRGV9 and TRGJ1 or TRGJ2. No J gene is reported in TCRdb; it was inferred here by comparing the DNA with germline. This CDR3 spans 10 amino acids. The trim removed 3 bases at V and 11 bases at J, leaving 4 bases unmatched. The germline V gene has CDR1 GITISATS and CDR2 ISYDGTV (reference sequence). The CDR3, as DNA: TGTGCCTTGTGGGAGAGGGAGAAACTCTTT. Translating gives CALWEREKLF.

This clone was observed once. The V and J genes are TRGV2 and TRGJP2. TCRdb gives no J gene; it was assigned here by matching the DNA to germline. The CDR3 is 13 residues long. Germline V gene sequence: CDR1 EGSNGY, CDR2 YDSYNSKV. Trimming removed 0 bases from V and 13 bases from J; junction bases left unmatched: 8. CDR3 DNA sequence: TGTGCCACCTGGGACGGGCCTGGGGAGATCAAGACGTTT. It encodes CATWDGPGEIKTF.

In the case of this clone: This sample also contains other DNA sequences that code for the same CDR3. The chain recombines TRGV2 with TRGJP2. Germline matching of the DNA provided the J gene here, since TCRdb leaves it blank. Germline V gene lookup returns CDR1 EGSNGY and CDR2 YDSYNSKV. The CDR3 runs 16 residues. V lost 0 bases and J lost 5; bases outside the gene matches: 9. This CDR3 is CATWDGPGESDWIKTF. CDR3 DNA sequence: TGTGCCACCTGGGACGGGCCAGGGGAGAGTGATTGGATCAAGACGTTT.

The gene calls are TRGV9 and TRGJ1 or TRGJ2. TCRdb carries no J gene annotation; the J gene was assigned here by matching the DNA with germline. V was pared by 0 bases and J by 12 bases, with 5 bases of the junction left unmatched. Per germline, CDR1 GITISATS and CDR2 ISYDGTV (reference sequence). CDR3 length: 11 residues. CDR3 region: CALWEVKGKLF. CDR3 nucleotides: TGTGCCTTGTGGGAGGTGAAAGGGAAACTCTTT.

This clone occurred a few times. The chain combines TRGV4 with TRGJ1 or TRGJ2. The CDR3 loop spans 9 amino acids. Germline CDR1 and CDR2: EGSTGY and YDSYTSSV. V was pared by 0 bases and J by 14 bases, with 1 base of the junction left unmatched. Here the CDR3 DNA reads TGTGCCACCTGGGATGGGGAACTCTTT. Translated: CATWDGELF.

This sequence joins TRGV4 and TRGJ1 or TRGJ2. Here the J gene came from matching the DNA to germline, since TCRdb omits it. J lost 11 bases, V lost 6 bases, and 10 bases had no gene match. The CDR3 is made up of 11 amino acids. Germline V lookup: CDR1 EGSTGY, CDR2 YDSYTSSV. The CDR3 nucleotides are TGTGCCACCTGGTTACCACCGGAGAAACTCTTT. Its protein is CATWLPPEKLF.

In its sample, this clone was seen a few times. The same CDR3 can be traced to other DNA sequences in this sample. The rearrangement uses TRGV3 and TRGJ1 or TRGJ2. TCRdb gives no J gene; it was assigned here by matching the DNA to germline. After removal of 0 bases from V and 7 bases from J, the junction contained 6 bases not matched to a gene. Germline CDR1 is VTNTFY and CDR2 is YDVSTARD (reference sequence). This CDR3 is 13 amino acids long. CDR3 loop: CATWDRPRYKKLF. In nucleotides, the CDR3 is TGTGCCACCTGGGACAGGCCTCGATATAAGAAACTCTTT.

This rearrangement joins TRGV8 to TRGJP2. V lost 3 bases and J lost 8; bases outside the gene matches: 6. The CDR3 contains 13 residues. In germline, CDR1 is VENAVY, CDR2 YDSYNSRV. CDR3 in amino acids: CATWDGRDWIKTF. CDR3 nucleotide sequence: TGTGCCACCTGGGATGGGAGAGATTGGATCAAGACGTTT.

A note on this clone: This sample includes further DNA sequences coding for the same CDR3. The rearrangement joins TRGV9 to TRGJ1 or TRGJ2. The J gene comes from matching the DNA to germline here; TCRdb lacks it. V lost 4 bases, J lost 6 bases, and 3 bases stayed unmatched. The CDR3 has 11 residues. Germline CDR1 is GITISATS and CDR2 is ISYDGTV (reference sequence). CDR3 sequence: CALWDGYKKLF. CDR3 DNA: TGTGCCTTGTGGGATGGTTATAAGAAACTCTTT.

There are a few counts of this clone. The gene calls are TRGV3 and TRGJ1 or TRGJ2. TCRdb gives no J gene; it was assigned here by matching the DNA to germline. The CDR3 is 12 amino acids. Trimming cost V 0 bases and J 12 bases; bases outside gene matches: 8. Per germline, CDR1 VTNTFY and CDR2 YDVSTARD (reference sequence). Here the CDR3 DNA reads TGTGCCACCTGGGACAGGCCTTTTGGGAAACTCTTT. Its protein is CATWDRPFGKLF.

V usage is TRGV9 and J usage is TRGJ1 or TRGJ2. Here the J gene came from matching the DNA to germline, since TCRdb omits it. This CDR3 is built from 14 residues. V gave up 2 bases and J gave up 6 bases; unmatched junction bases: 10. CDR1 and CDR2 from the germline V gene are GITISATS and ISYDGTV (reference sequence). This CDR3 is CALWEAIESYKKLF. The DNA for the CDR3 is TGTGCCTTGTGGGAGGCAATTGAGAGTTATAAGAAACTCTTT.

This clone was observed a handful of times. The rearrangement uses TRGV9 and TRGJ1 or TRGJ2. V lost 0 bases and J lost 6; bases outside the gene matches: 2. CDR1 and CDR2 from the germline V gene are GITISATS and ISYDGTV (reference sequence). CDR3 length: 12 amino acids. The CDR3 is CALWEVTYKKLF. CDR3 nucleotide sequence: TGTGCCTTGTGGGAGGTGACTTATAAGAAACTCTTT.

This clone was seen a single time. The rearrangement uses TRGV4 and TRGJP2. The J gene, absent from TCRdb, was called here by matching the DNA to germline. With 1 base clipped from V and 5 bases from J, the junction kept 1 base outside the gene matches. This CDR3 is 13 amino acids long. Germline CDR1 and CDR2: EGSTGY and YDSYTSSV. CDR3 in amino acids: CATWDGSDWIKTF. DNA for the CDR3: TGTGCCACCTGGGATGGAAGTGATTGGATCAAGACGTTT.

This clone was seen a few times. This rearrangement joins TRGV3 to TRGJ1 or TRGJ2. The J gene is not listed in TCRdb, so it was assigned here from a DNA match to germline. Trimming removed 0 bases from V and 1 base from J; junction bases left unmatched: 9. The germline gives CDR1 VTNTFY, CDR2 YDVSTARD (reference sequence). The CDR3 has 16 residues. The DNA of the CDR3 is TGTGCCACCTGGGACAGGCCCCCCCAAAATTATTATAAGAAACTCTTT. Translated: CATWDRPPQNYYKKLF.

This clone was recorded only once. The genes are TRGV3 and TRGJ1 or TRGJ2. TCRdb gives no J gene; it was assigned here by matching the DNA to germline. This CDR3 contains 14 residues. V trimming: 4 bases; J trimming: 0 bases; junction bases outside the gene matches: 6. CDR1 is VTNTFY, CDR2 YDVSTARD, per germline (reference sequence). As DNA, the CDR3 is TGTGCCACCTGGGAGGTAAAGAATTATTATAAGAAACTCTTT. Protein product: CATWEVKNYYKKLF.

This clone came up a few times. J is TRGJ1 or TRGJ2 and V is TRGV8. Here the J gene was assigned by germline matching of the DNA, as TCRdb has none. CDR3 length: 11 amino acids. The V and J ends lost 0 bases and 10 bases, in that order; junction bases with no gene match: 3. CDR1 VENAVY and CDR2 YDSYNSRV come from the germline V gene. The CDR3 sequence is CATWDRQKKLF. The CDR3 DNA follows: TGTGCCACCTGGGATAGGCAGAAGAAACTCTTT.

The chain is built from TRGV8 and TRGJP2. Since TCRdb gives no J gene, matching the DNA to germline was used here to assign it. Germline CDR1 is VENAVY and CDR2 is YDSYNSRV. This CDR3 has 14 residues. Trimming at V came to 3 bases and at J to 5 bases, leaving 6 bases not matched to a gene. The DNA for the CDR3 is TGTGCCACCTGGGATCTGAGAAGTGATTGGATCAAGACGTTT. It encodes CATWDLRSDWIKTF.

On this clone: This sample also contains other DNA sequences that code for the same CDR3. The chain uses TRGV2 and TRGJ1 or TRGJ2. The CDR3 has 13 residues. V shed 0 bases and J 4 bases; nucleotides not matched to a gene: 3. Germline V CDR1 and CDR2: EGSNGY, YDSYNSKV. The CDR3 nucleotides read TGTGCCACCTGGGACGGGCCCTATTATAAGAAACTCTTT. It yields the protein CATWDGPYYKKLF.

In the case of this clone: The junction departs from the called germline gene at one end, perhaps through a read error. The chain uses TRGV3 and TRGJ1 or TRGJ2. As TCRdb names no J gene, one was assigned here on the basis of a DNA match to germline. Looked up from germline, CDR1 is VTNTFY and CDR2 is YDVSTARD (reference sequence). This CDR3 is built from 14 residues. The CDR3 protein is CATWGRPARYKKLF. The DNA for the CDR3 is TGTGCCACCTGGGGCAGGCCTGCGAGGTATAAGAAACTCTTT.

V gene TRGV5 combines with J gene TRGJ1 or TRGJ2. Because TCRdb records no J gene, it was assigned here through a match of the DNA to germline. Germline V gene lookup returns CDR1 VINAFY and CDR2 YDVSNSKD. The length of the CDR3 is 12 residues. J gave up 9 bases and V 0 bases, and 5 bases lay outside the gene matches. CDR3 in amino acids: CATWDRLTKKLF. The CDR3 DNA follows: TGTGCCACCTGGGACAGGCTCACTAAGAAACTCTTT.

Only a few counts were recorded for this clone. Germline is not matched at one junction end, which may reflect a read error. The chain joins TRGV2 to TRGJ1 or TRGJ2. Germline CDR1 is EGSNGY and CDR2 is YDSYNSKV. The CDR3 spans 14 residues. In nucleotides, the CDR3 is TGTGCCACCTGGGACGGGATCCTTTATTATAAGATACTCTTT. This encodes CATWDGILYYKILF.

The chain has TRGV2 and TRGJ1 or TRGJ2. The J gene was not available in TCRdb and was assigned here by matching the DNA to germline segments. CDR1 EGSNGY and CDR2 YDSYNSKV come from the germline V gene. J gave up 12 bases and V 0 bases, and 14 bases lay outside the gene matches. CDR3 length equals 14 residues. The CDR3 nucleotides read TGTGCCACCTGGGACGGGCCGTGGGGTGGCGCGAAACTCTTT. Translating it yields CATWDGPWGGAKLF.

This clone was picked up a small number of times. The V and J genes are TRGV9 and TRGJ1 or TRGJ2. No J gene was available from TCRdb, and it was assigned here by a germline match of the DNA. The J segment lost 3 bases and the V segment lost 4 bases, leaving 36 bases of the junction unmatched. The germline V gene has CDR1 GITISATS and CDR2 ISYDGTV (reference sequence). This CDR3 comprises 23 residues. As DNA, the CDR3 is TGTGCCTTGTGGGACGATGCCAGTGGAGGCTCAGATGCCGGGGGGGGCCGTTATTATAAGAAACTCTTT. The encoded protein is CALWDDASGGSDAGGGRYYKKLF.

This chain connects TRGV2 to TRGJP2. No J gene is reported in TCRdb; it was inferred here by comparing the DNA with germline. CDR1 and CDR2 (germline): EGSNGY, YDSYNSKV. There are 19 residues in the CDR3. The ends lost 0 bases at V and 3 bases at J; junction bases unmatched: 16. The CDR3 bases are TGTGCCACCTGGGACGGGCCAAGCTCGGCAACCGGTAGTGATTGGATCAAGACGTTT. This translates into CATWDGPSSATGSDWIKTF.

This clone was found once. The germline gene is not matched at one end of the junction; a read error may be the cause. V and J are TRGV9 and TRGJ1 or TRGJ2. The J gene, missing from TCRdb, was assigned here through DNA to germline matching. Germline CDR1 GITISATS, CDR2 ISYDGTV (reference sequence). This CDR3 has 14 amino acids. Written as DNA, the CDR3 is TGTGCCTTGTGGGAGGCAAGGGGGCTTTATGAGAAACTCTTT. Its protein product is CALWEARGLYEKLF.

The chain uses TRGV3 and TRGJ1 or TRGJ2. TCRdb records no J gene; here it was assigned by comparing the DNA to germline. In germline, CDR1 is VTNTFY, CDR2 YDVSTARD (reference sequence). This CDR3 is 13 amino acids long. Trimming at V came to 0 bases and at J to 8 bases, leaving 7 bases not matched to a gene. Here the CDR3 reads CATWDRLRNKKLF. The DNA for the CDR3 is TGTGCCACCTGGGACAGGCTTAGGAATAAGAAACTCTTT.